Listed below are T cell receptor beta chains from one sample, sequenced in a study of T cell responses to AZD1222 COVID-19 vaccine. Sequencing was performed with immunoSEQ multiplex PCR; in TCRdb, only in-frame clones are kept and a portion is missing. The sample includes roughly 200,000 clones, more than 80% of them seen just once. The sequences come from peripheral blood, collected 28 days after the second dose of the MenACWY control vaccine. The receptors here all came from an adult who received the MenACWY meningococcal vaccine as a control. Each CDR3 is given with its conserved first and last residue. Size is stated for part of the rows, as once, few or many counts, or as a class when the clone is expanded.

clone_size: NA; j_call: TRBJ1-5; v_call: TRBV19; cdr3_aa: CASSNLYGGNNQPQHF
clone_size: once; j_call: TRBJ2-7; v_call: TRBV7-9; cdr3_aa: CASRATGQGMTYEQYF
clone_size: NA; j_call: TRBJ1-2; v_call: TRBV12-3/TRBV12-4; cdr3_aa: CASSTGPSGSYTF
clone_size: NA; j_call: TRBJ1-2; v_call: TRBV7-2; cdr3_aa: CASSLGTGHYGYTF
clone_size: NA; j_call: TRBJ2-1; v_call: TRBV18; cdr3_aa: CASSPRSRTIDEQFF
clone_size: NA; j_call: TRBJ2-5; v_call: TRBV5-1; cdr3_aa: CASTRGGLAAQETQYF
clone_size: NA; j_call: TRBJ2-4; v_call: TRBV19; cdr3_aa: CASSNLGLAKNIQYF
clone_size: NA; j_call: TRBJ2-2; v_call: TRBV12-3/TRBV12-4; cdr3_aa: CAMQNTGELFF
clone_size: NA; j_call: TRBJ2-2; v_call: TRBV6-2/TRBV6-3; cdr3_aa: CASSPRGQGGTGELFF
clone_size: NA; j_call: TRBJ2-7; v_call: TRBV29-1; cdr3_aa: CSVEDRGTGPYEQYF
clone_size: NA; j_call: TRBJ1-5; v_call: TRBV12-5; cdr3_aa: CASGLTGTQPQHF
clone_size: NA; j_call: TRBJ2-5; v_call: TRBV11-2; cdr3_aa: CASSSHIGEETQYF
clone_size: NA; j_call: TRBJ1-1; v_call: TRBV5-8; cdr3_aa: CASSDRGRAEAFF
clone_size: NA; j_call: TRBJ1-5; v_call: TRBV24-1; cdr3_aa: CATSGGIQGQNQPQHF
clone_size: NA; j_call: TRBJ2-1; v_call: TRBV7-9; cdr3_aa: CASSLELAANEQFF
clone_size: NA; j_call: TRBJ1-6; v_call: TRBV11-3; cdr3_aa: CASSTTGGSHSPLHF
clone_size: NA; j_call: TRBJ2-3; v_call: TRBV7-8; cdr3_aa: CASSLEANTDTQYF
clone_size: NA; j_call: TRBJ1-5; v_call: TRBV10-2; cdr3_aa: CASSASTHWENQPQHF